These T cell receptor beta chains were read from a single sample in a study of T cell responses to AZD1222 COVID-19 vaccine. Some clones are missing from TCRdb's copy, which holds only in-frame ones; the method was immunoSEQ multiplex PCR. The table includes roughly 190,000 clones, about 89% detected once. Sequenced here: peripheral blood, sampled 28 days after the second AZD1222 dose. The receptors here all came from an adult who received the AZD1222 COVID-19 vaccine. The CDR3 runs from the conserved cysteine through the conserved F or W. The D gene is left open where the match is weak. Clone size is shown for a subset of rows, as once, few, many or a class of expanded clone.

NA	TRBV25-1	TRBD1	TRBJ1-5	TGTGCCAGCAGTGAAGGGGACAGGGAGTTGGTGGCCCAGCATTTT	CASSEGDRELVAQHF
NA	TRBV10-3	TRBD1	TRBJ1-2	TGTGCCATCAGTGAGTCTTACAGGGGTGGCTACACCTTC	CAISESYRGGYTF
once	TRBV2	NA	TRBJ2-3	TGTGCCAGCATGCAGGGGAGCACAGATACGCAGTATTTT	CASMQGSTDTQYF
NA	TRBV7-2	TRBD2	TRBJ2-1	TGTGCCAGCAGCTTAGCGGGACTAGCCGGCATCATATACAATGAGCAGTTCTTC	CASSLAGLAGIIYNEQFF
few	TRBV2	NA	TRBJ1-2	TGTGCCAGCGTCGTGGGACCGAACTATGGCTACACCTTC	CASVVGPNYGYTF
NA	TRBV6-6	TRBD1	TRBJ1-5	TGTGCCAGCAGTCCCGGACAGGGCGGGGGACAGCCCCAGCATTTT	CASSPGQGGGQPQHF
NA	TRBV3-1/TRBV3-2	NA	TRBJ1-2	TGTGCCAGCAGCCATATAGACGGGAACTATGGCTACACCTTC	CASSHIDGNYGYTF
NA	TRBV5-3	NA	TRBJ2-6	TGTGCCAGAAGCTTGGCCCGGAAGGTAGGCTCTGGGGCCAACGTCCTGACTTTC	CARSLARKVGSGANVLTF
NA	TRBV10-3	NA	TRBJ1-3	TGTGCCATCAGTGCGGGGGAAGGAAACACCATATATTTT	CAISAGEGNTIYF
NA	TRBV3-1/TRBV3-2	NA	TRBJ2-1	TGTGCCAGCAGCCAAGCCCCTTGGGCCAGGGCCTACAATGAGCAGTTCTTC	CASSQAPWARAYNEQFF
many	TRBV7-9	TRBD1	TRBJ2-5	TGTGCCAGCAGCGCCGGGACAGGGAACCAAGAGACCCAGTACTTC	CASSAGTGNQETQYF
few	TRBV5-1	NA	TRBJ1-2	TGCGCCAGCCAGACGGGGCTCACTAACTATGGCTACACCTTC	CASQTGLTNYGYTF